Listed below are T cell receptor beta chains from one sample, sequenced in a study of PD-1 blockade in classical Hodgkin lymphoma. Libraries were prepared by immunoSEQ multiplex PCR; TCRdb keeps only in-frame clonotypes and omits some of them. The sample has about 23,000 clones, over 75% seen once. The specimen was peripheral blood mononuclear cells (PBMCs), collected before the fourth cycle of nivolumab. Receptors were obtained from a human donor with classical Hodgkin lymphoma. CDR3s include the opening cysteine and the closing phenylalanine or tryptophan. The D gene is left open where the match is weak. Clone size is stated in some rows and not others, as once, few, many or a class when expanded.

NA,TRBV29-1,TRBJ2-1,NA,CSVGFPGNEQFF,TGCAGCGTTGGCTTTCCCGGGAATGAGCAGTTCTTC
NA,TRBV11-2,TRBJ2-2,NA,CASRRDSGTGELFF,TGTGCCAGCAGGAGGGACTCAGGCACCGGGGAGCTGTTTTTT
NA,TRBV5-1,TRBJ2-1,NA,CASSLAPGSGLNEQFF,TGCGCCAGCAGCTTGGCTCCGGGATCGGGCCTCAATGAGCAGTTCTTC
NA,TRBV7-2,TRBJ2-7,TRBD2,CASSLLSGGRARGEQYF,TGTGCCAGCAGCTTATTATCGGGCGGGAGGGCCAGGGGCGAGCAGTACTTC
NA,TRBV29-1,TRBJ2-2,NA,CSVVSATGELFF,TGCAGCGTTGTGTCAGCCACCGGGGAGCTGTTTTTT
NA,TRBV10-1,TRBJ2-5,TRBD2,CASSPTSGSWETQYF,TGCGCCAGCAGTCCGACTAGCGGGAGTTGGGAGACCCAGTACTTC
NA,TRBV15,TRBJ1-6,NA,CATSNRSYNSPLHF,TGTGCCACCAGCAACCGCTCCTATAATTCACCCCTCCACTTT
NA,TRBV4-2,TRBJ2-6,NA,CASSQEPLSSGANVLTF,TGTGCCAGCAGCCAAGAACCCCTATCCTCTGGGGCCAACGTCCTGACTTTC
once,TRBV6-1,TRBJ2-7,NA,CASSEALGGIYEQYF,TGTGCCAGCAGTGAAGCATTGGGGGGTATCTACGAGCAGTACTTC
NA,TRBV30,TRBJ1-3,TRBD1,CAWNPGQSGNTIYF,TGTGCCTGGAATCCGGGACAGTCTGGAAACACCATATATTTT
NA,TRBV2,TRBJ1-5,NA,CASSSGPSNQPQHF,TGTGCCAGCAGTTCCGGACCTAGCAATCAGCCCCAGCATTTT
NA,TRBV19,TRBJ2-5,TRBD1,CASSIETGGKETQYF,TGTGCCAGTAGTATCGAGACAGGGGGTAAAGAGACCCAGTACTTC
NA,TRBV11-2,TRBJ2-7,NA,CASSFGGGTYEQYF,TGTGCCAGCAGCTTTGGCGGCGGAACCTACGAGCAGTACTTC
NA,TRBV7-3,TRBJ2-2,NA,CASSLITSPGELFF,TGTGCCAGCAGCTTAATTACTAGCCCCGGGGAGCTGTTTTTT
NA,TRBV9,TRBJ2-3,NA,CASSVGFSSTDTQYF,TGTGCCAGCAGCGTAGGATTTTCTAGCACAGATACGCAGTATTTT
NA,TRBV2,TRBJ2-3,TRBD2,CASTTGTSGTVRDTQYF,TGTGCCAGCACTACCGGGACTAGCGGAACCGTCCGAGATACGCAGTATTTT
NA,TRBV2,TRBJ2-5,TRBD2,CASSERGEQETQYF,TGTGCCAGCAGTGAACGGGGGGAACAAGAGACCCAGTACTTC
NA,TRBV5-1,TRBJ1-2,NA,CASSLQGNTNYGYTF,TGCGCCAGCAGCTTACAGGGAAACACTAACTATGGCTACACCTTC
NA,TRBV27,TRBJ1-4,NA,CASSFGWREKLFF,TGTGCCAGCAGTTTCGGGTGGAGGGAAAAACTGTTTTTT
NA,TRBV4-1,TRBJ2-3,NA,CASSQQGYTQYF,TGCGCCAGCAGCCAACAGGGATATACGCAGTATTTT
NA,TRBV9,TRBJ2-7,TRBD2,CASGGRLAGAHEQYF,TGTGCCAGCGGAGGAAGACTAGCGGGAGCCCACGAGCAGTACTTC
NA,TRBV10-1,TRBJ2-3,NA,CASSGSGTDTQYF,TGCGCCAGCAGTGGATCGGGCACAGATACGCAGTATTTT
NA,TRBV6-1,TRBJ2-7,TRBD1,CASSEWGQGAYEQYF,TGTGCCAGCAGTGAATGGGGACAGGGGGCCTACGAGCAGTACTTC
NA,TRBV10-2,TRBJ2-3,NA,CASSADSVFRTDTQYF,TGCGCCAGCAGTGCAGACAGTGTTTTCCGCACAGATACGCAGTATTTT
NA,TRBV5-5,TRBJ2-5,NA,CASSFGPGTQETQYF,TGTGCCAGCAGCTTCGGACCCGGGACCCAAGAGACCCAGTACTTC
NA,TRBV6-1,TRBJ1-4,NA,CASSEAKEGAEKLFF,TGTGCCAGCAGTGAAGCGAAAGAAGGGGCAGAAAAACTGTTTTTT
NA,TRBV6-1,TRBJ1-1,NA,CASKTGTNTEAFF,TGTGCCAGCAAGACCGGGACAAACACTGAAGCTTTCTTT
NA,TRBV30,TRBJ2-4,NA,CAWGKGLAKNIQYF,TGTGCCTGGGGTAAAGGGTTAGCCAAAAACATTCAGTACTTC
NA,TRBV18,TRBJ2-7,NA,CASSPAGLYEQYF,TGTGCCAGCTCACCGGCTGGTCTGTACGAGCAGTACTTC